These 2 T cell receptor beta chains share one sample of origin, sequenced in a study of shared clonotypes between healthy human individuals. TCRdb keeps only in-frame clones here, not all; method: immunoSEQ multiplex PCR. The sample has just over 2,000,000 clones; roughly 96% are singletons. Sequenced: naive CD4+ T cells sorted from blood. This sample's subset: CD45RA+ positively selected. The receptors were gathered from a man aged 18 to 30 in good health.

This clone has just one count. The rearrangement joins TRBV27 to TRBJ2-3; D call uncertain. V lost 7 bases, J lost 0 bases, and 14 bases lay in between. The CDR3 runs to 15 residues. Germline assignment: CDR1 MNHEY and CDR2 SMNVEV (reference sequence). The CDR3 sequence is CASKGTYSSTDTQYF. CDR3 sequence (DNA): TGTGCCAGCAAGGGTACTTACTCTAGCACAGATACGCAGTATTTT.

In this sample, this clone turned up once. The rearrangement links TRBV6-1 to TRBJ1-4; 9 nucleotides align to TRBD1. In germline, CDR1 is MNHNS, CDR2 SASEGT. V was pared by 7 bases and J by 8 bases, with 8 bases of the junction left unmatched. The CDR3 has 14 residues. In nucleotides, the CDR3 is TGTGCCAGCACCTGGGACAGGGCGGGAGAAAAACTGTTTTTT. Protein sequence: CASTWDRAGEKLFF.